Sequencing of this TCR beta chain was carried out in a study of blood T cell repertoires in COVID-19. Per the original data handling: Reference gene primer amplification in the assay estimated nucleated cell counts. Libraries were prepared by immunoSEQ multiplex PCR; TCRdb keeps only in-frame clonotypes and omits some of them. Clone size and V and J calls were adopted from that table, with D and trimming inferred from the DNA. Here the sample spans about 250,000 clones, roughly 85% being singletons. Cohort placement rested on clinical history that participants reported themselves. The germline CDR1 and CDR2 sequences are KGHSH and LQKENI. The CDR3 covers 15 residues. With 1 base removed from V and 5 bases from J, the gap between germline ends came to 14 bases.

The rearrangement uses TRBV18 and TRBJ1-1; maybe TRBD1 (6 bases). This clonotype was obtained from a woman between 25 and 40 years old who had recovered from COVID-19. Sample: PBMCs or T cells enriched from blood (not recorded which). The CDR3 here is CASSPLTAGVTEAFF. The CDR3 bases are TGTGCCAGCTCACCACTCACAGCAGGGGTAACTGAAGCTTTCTTT. The whole variable domain, remainder taken from reference TRBV18 and TRBJ1-1, is NAGVMQNPRHLVRRRGQEARLRCSPMKGHSHVYWYRQLPEEGLKFMVYLQKENIIDESGMPKERFSAEFPKEGPSILRIQQVVRGDSAAYFCASSPLTAGVTEAFFGQGTRLTVV.